This T cell receptor beta chain came from a study of cytomegalovirus exposure and HLA in healthy donors. Study-wide points: Some TCR beta chains (164 of them) were listed as cytomegalovirus-associated.

Libraries were prepared by immunoSEQ multiplex PCR; TCRdb keeps only in-frame clonotypes and omits some of them. Of approximately 100,000 clones listed, 80% to 95% are singletons. A word on this clone: No antigen is known for it.

V shed 1 base and J 6 bases; nucleotides not matched to a gene: 11. From germline, CDR1 is SEHNR and CDR2 FQNEAQ (reference sequence). The CDR3 sequence is 17 residues long. The chain employs TRBV7-9 and TRBJ2-5, with 10 positions matching TRBD2. The clonotype was recovered from a woman in her twenties or thirties in good health and CMV-seropositive. The sample was PBMCs. CDR3 loop: CASSLGGLAGEMKTQYF. The CDR3 bases are TGTGCCAGCAGCTTAGGTGGGCTAGCGGGAGAAATGAAGACCCAGTACTTC.